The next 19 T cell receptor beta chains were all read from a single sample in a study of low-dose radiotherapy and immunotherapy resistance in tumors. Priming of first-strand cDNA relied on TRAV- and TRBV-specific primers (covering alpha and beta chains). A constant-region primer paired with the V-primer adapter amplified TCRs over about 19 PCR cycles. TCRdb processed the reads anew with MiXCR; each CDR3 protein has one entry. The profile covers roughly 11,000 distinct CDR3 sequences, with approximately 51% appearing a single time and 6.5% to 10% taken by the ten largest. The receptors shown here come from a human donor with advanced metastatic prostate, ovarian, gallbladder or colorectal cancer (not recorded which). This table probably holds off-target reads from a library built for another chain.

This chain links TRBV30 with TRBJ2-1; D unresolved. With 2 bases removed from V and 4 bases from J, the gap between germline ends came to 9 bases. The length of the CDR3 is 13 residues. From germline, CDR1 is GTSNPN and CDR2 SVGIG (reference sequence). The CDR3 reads CAWSLDDYNEQFF. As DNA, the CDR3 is TGTGCCTGGAGTCTGGACGATTACAATGAGCAGTTCTTC.

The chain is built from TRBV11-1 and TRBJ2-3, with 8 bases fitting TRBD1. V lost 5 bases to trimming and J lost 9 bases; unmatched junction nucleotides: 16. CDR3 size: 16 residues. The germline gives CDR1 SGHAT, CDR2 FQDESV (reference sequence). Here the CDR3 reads CASSLSTGQGDRTQYF. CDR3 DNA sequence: TGTGCCAGCAGCCTCTCTACAGGGCAGGGGGACAGGACGCAGTATTTT.

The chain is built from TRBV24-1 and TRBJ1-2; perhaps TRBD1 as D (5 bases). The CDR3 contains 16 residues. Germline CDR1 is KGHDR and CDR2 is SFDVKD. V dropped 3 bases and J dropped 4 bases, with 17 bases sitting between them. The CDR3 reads CATSDAGRAELYGYTF. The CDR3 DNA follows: TGTGCCACCAGTGATGCAGGGAGGGCCGAACTCTATGGCTACACCTTC.

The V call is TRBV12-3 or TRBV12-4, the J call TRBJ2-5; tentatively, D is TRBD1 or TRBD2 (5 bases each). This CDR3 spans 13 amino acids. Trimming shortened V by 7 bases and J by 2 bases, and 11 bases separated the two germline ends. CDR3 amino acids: CASKRDPQETQYF. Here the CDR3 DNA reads TGTGCCAGCAAAAGGGACCCTCAAGAGACCCAGTACTTC.

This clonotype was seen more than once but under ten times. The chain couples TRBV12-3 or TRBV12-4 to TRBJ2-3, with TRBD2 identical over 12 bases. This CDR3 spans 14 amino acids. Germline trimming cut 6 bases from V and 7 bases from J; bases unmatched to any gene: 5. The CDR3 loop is CASRLAGGLNTQYF. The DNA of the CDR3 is TGTGCCAGCAGGCTAGCGGGGGGGCTGAATACGCAGTATTTT.

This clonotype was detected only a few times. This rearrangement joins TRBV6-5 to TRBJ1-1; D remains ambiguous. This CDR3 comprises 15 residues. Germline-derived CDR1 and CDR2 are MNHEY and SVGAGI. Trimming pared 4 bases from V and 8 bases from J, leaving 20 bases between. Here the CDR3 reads CASSFAGLQRWEAFF. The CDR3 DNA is TGTGCCAGCAGTTTCGCCGGGCTCCAACGGTGGGAAGCTTTCTTT.

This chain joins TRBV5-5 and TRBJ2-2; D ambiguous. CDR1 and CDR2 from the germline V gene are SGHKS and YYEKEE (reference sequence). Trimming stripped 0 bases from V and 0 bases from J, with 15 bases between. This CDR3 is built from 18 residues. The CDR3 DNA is TGTGCCAGCAGCTTGGCCAGAGCAGGCGGTACGAACACCGGGGAGCTGTTTTTT. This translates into CASSLARAGGTNTGELFF.

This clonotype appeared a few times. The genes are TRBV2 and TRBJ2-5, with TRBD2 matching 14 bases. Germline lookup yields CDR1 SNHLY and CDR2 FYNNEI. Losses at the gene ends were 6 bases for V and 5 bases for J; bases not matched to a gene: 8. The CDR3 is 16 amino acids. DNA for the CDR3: TGTGCCAGCAGCTGGACTAGCGGGGGGCCCCAGGAGACCCAGTACTTC. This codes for CASSWTSGGPQETQYF.

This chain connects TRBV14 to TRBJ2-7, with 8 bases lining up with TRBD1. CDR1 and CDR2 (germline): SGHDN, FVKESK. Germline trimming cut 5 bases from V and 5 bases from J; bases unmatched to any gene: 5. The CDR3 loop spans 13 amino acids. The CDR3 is CASSYRGTDEQYF. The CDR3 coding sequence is TGTGCCAGCAGCTACAGGGGGACCGACGAGCAGTACTTC.

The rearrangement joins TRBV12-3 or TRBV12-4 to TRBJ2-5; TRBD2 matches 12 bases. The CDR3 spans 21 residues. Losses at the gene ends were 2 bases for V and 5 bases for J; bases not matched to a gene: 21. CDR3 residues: CASSLRAGFGLAGPAGETQYF. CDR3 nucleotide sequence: TGTGCCAGCAGTTTAAGGGCAGGGTTCGGACTAGCGGGACCGGCGGGCGAGACCCAGTACTTC.

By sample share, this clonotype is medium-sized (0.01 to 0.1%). The CDR3 DNA sequence: TGTGCCATCACCGGGACAGCACGGGGCTACACCTTC. It yields the protein CAITGTARGYTF. This chain joins TRBV10-3 and TRBJ1-2; 7 bases match TRBD1. Germline V gives CDR1 ENHRY, CDR2 SYGVKD. The junction had 7 bases not matched to a gene; V was cut back by 7 bases and J by 8 bases. This CDR3 region has 12 residues.

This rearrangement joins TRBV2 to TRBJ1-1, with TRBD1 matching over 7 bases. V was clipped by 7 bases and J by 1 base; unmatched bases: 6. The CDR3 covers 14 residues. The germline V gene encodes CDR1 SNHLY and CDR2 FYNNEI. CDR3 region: CASTRGQENTEAFF. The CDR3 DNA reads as TGTGCCAGCACCCGAGGACAGGAGAACACTGAAGCTTTCTTT.

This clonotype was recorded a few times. CDR3 protein: CASSPPNTEAFF. CDR3 in DNA: TGTGCCAGCTCACCACCGAACACTGAAGCTTTCTTT. The chain carries TRBV18 and TRBJ1-1; no clear D gene. The CDR3 is 12 residues long. CDR1 and CDR2 from the germline V gene are KGHSH and LQKENI. Trimming left V 0 bases short and J 1 base short, with 0 bases between.

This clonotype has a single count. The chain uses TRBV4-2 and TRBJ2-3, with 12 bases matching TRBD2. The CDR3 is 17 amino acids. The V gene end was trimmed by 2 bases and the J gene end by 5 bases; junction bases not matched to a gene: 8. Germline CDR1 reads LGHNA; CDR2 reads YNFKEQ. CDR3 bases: TGTGCCAGCAGCCAACAACTAGCGGGGGGAAGTAAAGATACGCAGTATTTT. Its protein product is CASSQQLAGGSKDTQYF.

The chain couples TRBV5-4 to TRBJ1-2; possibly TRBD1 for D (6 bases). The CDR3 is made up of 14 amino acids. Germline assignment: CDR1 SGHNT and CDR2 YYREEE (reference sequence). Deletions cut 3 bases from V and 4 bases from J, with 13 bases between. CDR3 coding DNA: TGTGCCAGCAGCTACCCCAGGGGAACCTATGGCTACACCTTC. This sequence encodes CASSYPRGTYGYTF.

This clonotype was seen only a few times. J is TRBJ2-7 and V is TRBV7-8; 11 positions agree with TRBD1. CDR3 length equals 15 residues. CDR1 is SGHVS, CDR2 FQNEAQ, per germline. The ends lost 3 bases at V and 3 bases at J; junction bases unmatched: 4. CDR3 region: CASSFRGTGGYEQYF. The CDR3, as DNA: TGTGCCAGCAGCTTTAGGGGGACAGGGGGCTACGAGCAGTACTTC.

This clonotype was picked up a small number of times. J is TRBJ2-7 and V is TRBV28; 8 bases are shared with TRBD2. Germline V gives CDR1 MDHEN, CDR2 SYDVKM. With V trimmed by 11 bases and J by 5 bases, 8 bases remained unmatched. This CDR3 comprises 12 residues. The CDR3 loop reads CACGGTNNEQYF. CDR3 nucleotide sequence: TGTGCCTGCGGGGGGACTAATAACGAGCAGTACTTC.

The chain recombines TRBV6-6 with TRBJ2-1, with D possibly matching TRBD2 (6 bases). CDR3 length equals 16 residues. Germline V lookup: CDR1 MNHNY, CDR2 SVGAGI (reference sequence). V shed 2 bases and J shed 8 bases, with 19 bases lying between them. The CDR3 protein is CASSYRLWGDRHEQFF. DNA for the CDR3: TGTGCCAGCAGTTACCGCCTATGGGGGGATAGACATGAGCAGTTCTTC.

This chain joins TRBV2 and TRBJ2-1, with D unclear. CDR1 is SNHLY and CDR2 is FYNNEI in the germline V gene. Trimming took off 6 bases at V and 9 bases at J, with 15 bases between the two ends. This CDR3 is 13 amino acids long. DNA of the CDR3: TGTGCCAGCAGCCTGACGCAGGCAGGTGAGCAGTTCTTC. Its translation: CASSLTQAGEQFF.